This passage covers 17 T cell receptor beta chains from one sample sequenced in a study of T cells in Graves' hyperthyroidism and ophthalmopathy (dated by TCRdb to about 2019). The library was built by means of multiplex PCR. Sequencing instrument: Illumina HiSeq 2000. TCR beta CDR3 regions were amplified from RNA transcripts. The TCR CDR3 was subjected to a first round of RT-PCR using the HTBI primer set and the Qiagen OneStep RT-PCR kit. TCRdb reprocessed the public reads (quality trimming at Q25 with fastp, clone calling with MiXCR) and kept in-frame beta chains. Each CDR3 protein gets just one entry, which takes the most common genes and DNA from the rows behind it. Here the sample has 500,000 to 750,000 distinct CDR3 sequences; roughly 46% occur a single time. The ten biggest clones cover roughly 7.7% of the sample. Sequenced input: peripheral blood or thyroid tissue (not recorded which). The receptor set was obtained from a woman aged 18-29 years with Graves' hyperthyroidism.

The sample holds many counts of this clonotype. This chain connects TRBV7-9 to TRBJ2-2, with TRBD1 matching 7 bases. This CDR3 is 13 amino acids long. V gave up 8 bases and J gave up 4 bases; unmatched junction bases: 4. Germline assignment: CDR1 SEHNR and CDR2 FQNEAQ (reference sequence). CDR3 amino acids: CASFRQGTGELFF. The CDR3, as DNA: TGTGCCAGCTTTCGACAGGGCACCGGGGAGCTGTTTTTT.

The V gene is TRBV29-1, the J gene TRBJ1-2, with TRBD1 as a possible D gene (5 bases). Germline CDR1 is SQVTM and CDR2 is ANQGSEA. This CDR3 comprises 14 residues. V lost 7 bases and J lost 0, with 15 bases in between. The CDR3 protein is CSGERDGANYGYTF. As DNA, the CDR3 is TGCAGCGGAGAAAGGGACGGAGCTAACTATGGCTACACCTTC. The full variable domain, completed using reference TRBV29-1 and TRBJ1-2, is SAVISQKPSRDICQRGTSLTIQCQVDSQVTMMFWYRQQPGQSLTLIATANQGSEATYESGFVIDKFPISRPNLTFSTLTVSNMSPEDSSIYLCSGERDGANYGYTFGSGTRLTVV.

This chain uses TRBV27 with TRBJ2-7; possible D gene TRBD2, 5 bases. Trimming removed 0 bases at V and 7 bases at J, with 19 bases between. The germline CDR1 and CDR2 sequences are MNHEY and SMNVEV (reference sequence). The CDR3 runs 16 residues. CDR3 amino acids: CASSLSRVGGLGEQYF. In DNA form, the CDR3 reads TGTGCCAGCAGTTTATCGAGGGTTGGTGGTCTTGGTGAGCAGTACTTC.

About this clonotype: Being one base from a much bigger clone, this may be a read error. The CDR3 end shows no conserved phenylalanine or tryptophan, and so a read error is likely. The chain recombines TRBV19 with TRBJ1-5, with 9 bases lining up with TRBD1. In germline, CDR1 is LNHDA, CDR2 SQIVND (reference sequence). CDR3 size: 15 residues. V trimming: 3 bases; J trimming: 5 bases; junction bases outside the gene matches: 5. CDR3 in DNA: TGTGCCAGTAGTATTTACAGGGGGCTGGATCAGCCCCAGCATCTT. Residues: CASSIYRGLDQPQHL.

A remark on this clonotype: This could be a read error, since a much larger clone is one nucleotide away. The V gene is TRBV10-3, the J gene TRBJ1-3, with a weak D call TRBD1 (5 bases). Germline V gene lookup returns CDR1 ENHRY and CDR2 SYGVKD. The CDR3 spans 16 residues. The ends were cut back, 5 bases at V and 0 bases at J, with 14 bases in the middle. CDR3 in DNA: TGTGCCATCAGTAGAGGTACAGGAAGCTCTGGAAACACCATATATTTT. Its protein is CAISRGTGSSGNTIYF.

This clonotype has at least ten counts. In nucleotides, the CDR3 is TGTGCCAGCAGACAGGGGGCTAGCAATCAGCCCCAGCATTTT. Residues: CASRQGASNQPQHF. The chain couples TRBV2 to TRBJ1-5, with TRBD1 identical over 9 bases. The CDR3 extends over 14 amino acids. Germline trimming cut 6 bases from V and 0 bases from J; bases unmatched to any gene: 0. Per germline, CDR1 SNHLY and CDR2 FYNNEI.

This clonotype was seen at least ten times. The V gene is TRBV29-1, the J gene TRBJ1-1; D gene ambiguous. Germline lookup yields CDR1 SQVTM and CDR2 ANQGSEA. The CDR3 runs to 12 residues. Trimming pared 0 bases from V and 8 bases from J, leaving 10 bases between. The CDR3 loop is CSVEDKVQEAFF. The CDR3 coding sequence is TGCAGCGTTGAAGATAAGGTCCAGGAAGCTTTCTTT.

This clonotype was counted between two and nine times. V and J are TRBV29-1 and TRBJ2-2; perhaps TRBD2 as D (7 bases). Germline loops: CDR1 SQVTM, CDR2 ANQGSEA. The CDR3 totals 16 residues. V lost 5 bases and J 6 bases, leaving 22 bases between the germline ends. The chain's CDR3 is CSVTSRGGGTAGELFF. CDR3 nucleotide sequence: TGCAGCGTTACCAGCCGAGGGGGGGGAACCGCCGGGGAGCTGTTTTTT.

This clonotype was seen only a few times. The genes are TRBV28 and TRBJ2-7; the match to TRBD2 covers 15 bases. V shed 8 bases and J 3 bases; nucleotides not matched to a gene: 14. Germline V CDR1 and CDR2: MDHEN, SYDVKM. The CDR3 runs to 18 residues. The CDR3 DNA follows: TGTGCCAGCTCCGGACTAGCGGGAGGGAAAGAGGAGAGCTACGAGCAGTACTTC. Amino acid sequence: CASSGLAGGKEESYEQYF.

The chain couples TRBV2 to TRBJ1-2; TRBD1 matches 8 bases. The ends lost 3 bases at V and 3 bases at J; junction bases unmatched: 3. This CDR3 is 14 amino acids long. Germline V gene sequence: CDR1 SNHLY, CDR2 FYNNEI. CDR3 in amino acids: CASSEDREDYGYTF. In DNA, the CDR3 is TGTGCCAGCAGTGAGGACAGGGAAGACTATGGCTACACCTTC.

The chain recombines TRBV29-1 with TRBJ2-7; D is ambiguous. Germline V gene lookup returns CDR1 SQVTM and CDR2 ANQGSEA. V shed 4 bases and J shed 7 bases, with 11 bases lying between them. This CDR3 is built from 11 residues. DNA for the CDR3: TGCAGCGTTGGAGAGTCTTGGGAGCAGTACTTC. Translating gives CSVGESWEQYF.

This sequence joins TRBV19 and TRBJ1-2; D possibly corresponds to TRBD1 (5 bases). Trimming stripped 4 bases from V and 1 base from J, with 10 bases between. The CDR3 contains 14 residues. Germline CDR1 and CDR2: LNHDA and SQIVND (reference sequence). CDR3 residues: CASSKGNNNYGYTF. The CDR3 nucleotides read TGTGCCAGTAGTAAGGGGAATAATAACTATGGCTACACCTTC.

This clonotype has just a few counts. A junction end diverges from the germline sequence, so it may reflect a read error. The chain recombines TRBV20-1 with TRBJ2-7, with no clear D. CDR1 and CDR2 from the germline V gene are DFQATT and SNEGSKA (reference sequence). The CDR3 sequence is 10 residues long. For the CDR3, the DNA is TGCAGTGCTAGCATTGGTAACTGGGTCTTC. Protein sequence: CSASIGNWVF.

This clonotype was recorded once. This CDR3 reads CSLESWGKETQYF. CDR3 in DNA: TGCAGCTTGGAATCTTGGGGGAAAGAGACCCAGTACTTC. The chain uses TRBV29-1 and TRBJ2-5; D may match TRBD1 or TRBD2 (5 bases each). CDR1 and CDR2 from the germline V gene are SQVTM and ANQGSEA. Trimming shortened V by 8 bases and J by 3 bases, and 16 bases separated the two germline ends. The CDR3 is 13 residues long.

This clonotype has a count of ten or more. The J gene is TRBJ1-5, the V gene TRBV7-2, with D unclear. The CDR3 is 14 amino acids. Germline lookup yields CDR1 SGHTA and CDR2 FQGNSA. V gave up 2 bases and J gave up 1 base, with 6 bases separating them. CDR3 nucleotide sequence: TGTGCCAGCAGCTTACCAGTAAGCAATCAGCCCCAGCATTTT. Protein product: CASSLPVSNQPQHF.

Turning to this clonotype: The DNA is omitted, as the CDR3 cannot be located on it reliably, and the CDR3 follows TCRdb's listing. The J gene is TRBJ2-2, the V gene TRBV24-1. The CDR3 totals 13 residues, both ends included. From germline, CDR1 is KGHDR and CDR2 SFDVKD. CDR3 amino acids: CATSDLRQGSCFF.

V is TRBV12-3 or TRBV12-4 and J is TRBJ2-7, with 9 bases that match TRBD2. Unmatched junction bases numbered 10, after V lost 7 bases and J lost 3 bases. The CDR3 totals 15 residues. CDR3 sequence: CASTQRGALGYEQYF. In DNA, the CDR3 is TGTGCCAGCACCCAGCGGGGGGCATTAGGCTACGAGCAGTACTTC.